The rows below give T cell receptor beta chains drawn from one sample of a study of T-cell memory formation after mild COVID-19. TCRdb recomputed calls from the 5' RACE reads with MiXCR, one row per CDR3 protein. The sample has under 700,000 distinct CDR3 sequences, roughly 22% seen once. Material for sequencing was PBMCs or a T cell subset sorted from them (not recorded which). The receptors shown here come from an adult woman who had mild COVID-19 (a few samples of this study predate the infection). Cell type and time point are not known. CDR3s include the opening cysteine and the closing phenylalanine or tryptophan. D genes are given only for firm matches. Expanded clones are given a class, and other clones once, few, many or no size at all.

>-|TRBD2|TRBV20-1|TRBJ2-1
CSASSSGRGDEQFF
TGCAGTGCTAGTTCTAGCGGGAGAGGAGATGAGCAGTTCTTC
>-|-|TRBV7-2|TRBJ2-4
CASSLSQGGNIQYF
TGTGCCAGCAGCTTAAGCCAGGGCGGAAACATTCAGTACTTC
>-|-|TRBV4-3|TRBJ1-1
CASSHRGGFTEAFF
TGCGCCAGCAGCCATAGGGGGGGCTTCACTGAAGCTTTCTTT
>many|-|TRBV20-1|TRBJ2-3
CSASGVREDTQYF
TGCAGTGCTAGTGGGGTGAGGGAAGATACGCAGTATTTT
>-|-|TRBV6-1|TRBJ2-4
CASSDPVQYF
TGTGCCAGCAGTGACCCAGTTCAGTACTTC
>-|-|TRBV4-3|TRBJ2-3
CASSQDLGQGSTDTQYF
TGCGCCAGCAGCCAAGATTTGGGCCAGGGAAGCACAGATACGCAGTATTTT
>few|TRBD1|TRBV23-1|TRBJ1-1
CASSHKQGANTEAFF
TGCGCCAGCAGTCACAAACAGGGGGCGAACACTGAAGCTTTCTTT
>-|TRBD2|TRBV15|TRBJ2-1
CATSRDAGGHYNEQFF
TGTGCCACCAGCAGAGATGCGGGGGGCCACTACAATGAGCAGTTCTTC
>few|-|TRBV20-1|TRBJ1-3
CSASSSVSGNTIYF
TGCAGTGCTAGTTCGTCGGTCTCTGGAAACACCATATATTTT
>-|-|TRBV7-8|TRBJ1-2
CASSSNRDSYGYTF
TGTGCCAGCAGCTCCAACAGGGATAGCTATGGCTACACCTTC
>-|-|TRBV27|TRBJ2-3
CASSFEYLDTQYF
TGTGCCAGCAGTTTTGAGTACCTGGATACGCAGTATTTT
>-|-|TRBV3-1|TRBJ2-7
CASSQDGRVSTEQYF
TGTGCCAGCAGCCAAGATGGCAGGGTCTCGACCGAGCAGTACTTC
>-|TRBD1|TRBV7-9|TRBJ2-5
CASSGGTGIQYF
TGTGCCAGCAGCGGAGGGACAGGGATCCAGTACTTC
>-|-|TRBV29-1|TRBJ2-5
CSKNWAETQYF
TGCAGCAAGAACTGGGCAGAGACCCAGTACTTC
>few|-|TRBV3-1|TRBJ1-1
CASSQQGDTEAFF
TGTGCCAGCAGCCAACAGGGAGACACTGAAGCTTTCTTT
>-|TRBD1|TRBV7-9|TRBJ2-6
CASSLTGVPGSF
TGTGCCAGCAGCTTGACAGGGGTCCCTGGCTCTTTC
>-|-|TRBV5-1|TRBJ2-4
CASSSNHGTKNIQYF
TGCGCCAGCAGTTCGAATCACGGGACCAAAAACATTCAGTACTTC
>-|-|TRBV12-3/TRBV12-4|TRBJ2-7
CASSQDARSSYEQYF
TGTGCCAGCAGCCAGGACGCTAGGAGCTCCTACGAGCAGTACTTC
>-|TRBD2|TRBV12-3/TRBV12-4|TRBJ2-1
CASSQWRAGGQSPHEQFF
TGTGCCAGCAGTCAATGGCGGGCGGGGGGCCAATCCCCCCATGAGCAGTTCTTC
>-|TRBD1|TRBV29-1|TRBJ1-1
CSARTGATEAFF
TGCAGCGCGAGGACAGGGGCCACTGAAGCTTTCTTT
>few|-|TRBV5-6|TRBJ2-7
CASSQQVPPYEQYF
TGTGCCAGCAGCCAACAGGTCCCACCCTACGAGCAGTACTTC
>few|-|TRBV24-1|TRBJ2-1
CATSDFWGQEQFF
TGTGCCACCAGTGATTTTTGGGGGCAAGAGCAGTTCTTC
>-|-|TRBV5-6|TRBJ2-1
CASSRTVDNEQFF
TGTGCCAGCAGCCGGACTGTAGACAATGAGCAGTTCTTC
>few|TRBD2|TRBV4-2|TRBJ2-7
CASSQGLAGDIEQYF
TGTGCCAGCAGCCAAGGACTAGCGGGAGATATCGAGCAGTACTTC
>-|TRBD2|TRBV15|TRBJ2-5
CATSRETSGDQETQYF
TGTGCCACCAGCAGAGAAACTAGCGGGGACCAAGAGACCCAGTACTTC
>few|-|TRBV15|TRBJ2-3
CATSRGRHASTDTQYF
TGTGCCACCAGCAGAGGCAGACATGCTAGCACAGATACGCAGTATTTT
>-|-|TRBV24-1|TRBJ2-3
CATSDLFGDTQYF
TGTGCCACCAGTGATTTGTTCGGAGATACGCAGTATTTT
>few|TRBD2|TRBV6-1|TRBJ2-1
CASSGSGGRQGAYNEQFF
TGTGCCAGCAGTGGTAGCGGGGGGAGACAGGGTGCCTACAATGAGCAGTTCTTC
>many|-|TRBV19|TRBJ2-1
CASSIGGLANEQFF
TGTGCCAGTAGTATCGGGGGGCTAGCCAATGAGCAGTTCTTC
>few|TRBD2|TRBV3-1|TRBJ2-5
CASSQDLGGGETQYF
TGTGCCAGCAGCCAAGACCTGGGGGGGGGAGAGACCCAGTACTTC
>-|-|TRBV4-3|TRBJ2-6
CASSQDWARGSGANVLTF
TGCGCCAGCAGCCAAGATTGGGCTAGAGGATCTGGGGCCAACGTCCTGACTTTC
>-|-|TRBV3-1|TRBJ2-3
CASFMTDTQYF
TGTGCCAGCTTCATGACAGATACGCAGTATTTT
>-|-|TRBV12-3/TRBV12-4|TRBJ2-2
CASTTKWGGELFF
TGTGCCAGCACCACCAAGTGGGGCGGGGAGCTGTTTTTT
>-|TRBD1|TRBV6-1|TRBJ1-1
CASRRGHNPKSPEAFF
TGTGCCAGCAGAAGGGGGCATAACCCCAAAAGTCCTGAAGCTTTCTTT
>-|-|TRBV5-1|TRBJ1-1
CASSTWTERTEAFF
TGCGCCAGCAGCACGTGGACAGAGCGGACTGAAGCTTTCTTT
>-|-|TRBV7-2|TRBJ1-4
CASSLETGLLGEKLFF
TGTGCCAGCAGCTTAGAGACGGGACTCCTCGGGGAAAAACTGTTTTTT
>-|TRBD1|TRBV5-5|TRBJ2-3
CASSFGEGAGTDTQYF
TGTGCCAGCAGCTTTGGAGAGGGGGCCGGCACAGATACGCAGTATTTT
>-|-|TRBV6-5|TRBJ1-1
CASSYSGNMNTEAFF
TGTGCCAGCAGTTACTCGGGAAACATGAACACTGAAGCTTTCTTT
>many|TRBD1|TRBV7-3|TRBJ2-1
CASSIGTANNEQFF
TGTGCCAGCAGCATCGGGACAGCGAACAATGAGCAGTTCTTC
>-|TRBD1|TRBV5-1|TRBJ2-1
CASSPGQKYNEQFF
TGCGCCAGCAGCCCGGGACAGAAATACAATGAGCAGTTCTTC
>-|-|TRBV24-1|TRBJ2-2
CATRKNTWELFF
TGTGCCACCAGGAAGAACACCTGGGAGCTGTTTTTT
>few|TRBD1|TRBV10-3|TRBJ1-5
CAISETGGHQPQHF
TGTGCCATCAGTGAGACAGGGGGTCACCAGCCCCAGCATTTT
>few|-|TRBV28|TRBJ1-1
CASSLRIPEAFF
TGTGCCAGCAGTTTACGGATCCCTGAAGCTTTCTTT
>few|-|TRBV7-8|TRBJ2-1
CASSLVRSSYNEQFF
TGTGCCAGCAGCTTAGTCAGGAGCTCCTACAATGAGCAGTTCTTC
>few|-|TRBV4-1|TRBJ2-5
CASLGPGEETQYF
TGCGCCAGCCTGGGACCGGGAGAAGAGACCCAGTACTTC
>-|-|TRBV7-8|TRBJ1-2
CASSLQALPLYGYTF
TGTGCCAGCAGCTTACAGGCGCTCCCTCTCTATGGCTACACCTTC
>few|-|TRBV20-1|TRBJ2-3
CSARGRFTDTQYF
TGCAGTGCTAGAGGGCGGTTCACAGATACGCAGTATTTT
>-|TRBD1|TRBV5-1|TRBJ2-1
CASSRLGQGSHEQFF
TGCGCCAGCAGCCGTCTCGGACAGGGGAGTCATGAGCAGTTCTTC
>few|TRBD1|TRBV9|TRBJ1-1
CASSVDRGADPAFF
TGTGCCAGCAGCGTAGACAGGGGCGCAGACCCAGCTTTCTTT
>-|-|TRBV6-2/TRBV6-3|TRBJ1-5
CASSYISGNQPQHF
TGTGCCAGCAGTTACATATCGGGGAATCAGCCCCAGCATTTT
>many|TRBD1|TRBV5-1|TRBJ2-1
CASSKEQGAQGQFF
TGCGCCAGCAGCAAAGAACAGGGGGCGCAAGGGCAGTTCTTC
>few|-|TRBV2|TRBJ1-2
CASPTHIPYGYTF
TGTGCCAGCCCCACTCATATCCCCTATGGCTACACCTTC
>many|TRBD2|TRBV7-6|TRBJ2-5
CASSPTIASGRETQYF
TGTGCCAGCAGCCCTACTATTGCTAGCGGGAGAGAGACCCAGTACTTC
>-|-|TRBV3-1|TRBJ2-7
CASSQAGLAYEQYF
TGTGCCAGCAGCCAAGCGGGACTCGCCTACGAGCAGTACTTC
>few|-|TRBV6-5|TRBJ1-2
CASSYLGGVANYGYTF
TGTGCCAGCAGTTACCTAGGTGGAGTAGCTAACTATGGCTACACCTTC
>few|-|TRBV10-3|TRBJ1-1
CAIKGPAQGWAEAFF
TGTGCCATCAAGGGGCCCGCACAGGGTTGGGCTGAAGCTTTCTTT
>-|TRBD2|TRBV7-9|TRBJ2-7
CASSPGTSGGKPVYEQYF
TGTGCCAGCAGCCCAGGGACTAGCGGGGGAAAGCCCGTCTACGAGCAGTACTTC
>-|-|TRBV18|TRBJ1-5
CASSPVSQGTSQPQHF
TGTGCCAGCTCCCCCGTTAGCCAAGGCACATCCCAGCCCCAGCATTTT
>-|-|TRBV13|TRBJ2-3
CASSLGISSDTQYF
TGTGCCAGCAGCTTGGGTATTAGTTCAGATACGCAGTATTTT
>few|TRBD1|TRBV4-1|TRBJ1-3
CASSPNRDSLISGNTIYF
TGCGCCAGCAGCCCCAACCGGGACAGCTTAATCTCTGGAAACACCATATATTTT